This TCR beta chain was sequenced during a study of T cell responses to AZD1222 COVID-19 vaccine. Assay: immunoSEQ multiplex PCR; the TCRdb copy retains only in-frame clones and omits some. The table includes 120,000 to 150,000 clones, roughly 90% detected once. This CDR3 spans 17 amino acids. The germline V gene has CDR1 LNHDA and CDR2 SQIVND (reference sequence). With V trimmed by 1 base and J by 9 bases, 13 bases remained unmatched. The source of this sequence is an adult who received the AZD1222 COVID-19 vaccine. This chain connects TRBV19 to TRBJ2-2; TRBD1 matches 8 bases. Here the sequenced sample was peripheral blood, taken 28 days after the second AZD1222 dose. CDR3 sequence reads: CASSIGLGAGGKRELFF. Here the CDR3 DNA reads TGTGCCAGTAGTATAGGGCTCGGGGCAGGGGGCAAGAGGGAGCTGTTTTTT.